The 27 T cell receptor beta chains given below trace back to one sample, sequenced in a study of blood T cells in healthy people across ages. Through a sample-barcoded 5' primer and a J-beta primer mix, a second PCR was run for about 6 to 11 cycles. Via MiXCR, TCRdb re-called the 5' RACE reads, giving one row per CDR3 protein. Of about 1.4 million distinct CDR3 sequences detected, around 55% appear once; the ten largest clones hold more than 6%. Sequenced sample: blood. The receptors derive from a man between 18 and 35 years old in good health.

The CDR3 loop reads CASTSRTSEVLIGETQYF. CDR3 nucleotides: TGTGCCAGCACCTCCCGGACTAGCGAGGTCCTAATAGGAGAGACCCAGTACTTC. J is TRBJ2-5 and V is TRBV28, with 9 bases matching TRBD2. The V and J ends lost 7 bases and 4 bases, in that order; junction bases with no gene match: 19. The CDR3 loop spans 18 amino acids. Germline assignment: CDR1 MDHEN and CDR2 SYDVKM. Supplemented by reference TRBV28 and TRBJ2-5, the full variable domain reads DVKVTQSSRYLVKRTGEKVFLECVQDMDHENMFWYRQDPGLGLRLIYFSYDVKMKEKGDIPEGYSVSREKKERFSLILESASTNQTSMYLCASTSRTSEVLIGETQYFGPGTRLLVL.

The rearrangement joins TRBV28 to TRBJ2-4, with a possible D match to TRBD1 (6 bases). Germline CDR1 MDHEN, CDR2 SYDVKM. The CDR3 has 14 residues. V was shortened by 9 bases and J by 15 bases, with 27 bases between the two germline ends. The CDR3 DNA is TGTGCCAGTGGGGGACCCTCCGGGACACGGGCTCGGTACTTC. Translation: CASGGPSGTRARYF.

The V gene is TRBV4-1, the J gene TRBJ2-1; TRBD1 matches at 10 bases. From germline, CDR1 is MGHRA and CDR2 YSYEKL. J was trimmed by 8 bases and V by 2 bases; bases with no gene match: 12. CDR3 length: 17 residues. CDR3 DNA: TGCGCCAGCAGCCAACCTTTGGGACAGGGGATTAGCTATGAGCAGTTCTTC. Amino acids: CASSQPLGQGISYEQFF.

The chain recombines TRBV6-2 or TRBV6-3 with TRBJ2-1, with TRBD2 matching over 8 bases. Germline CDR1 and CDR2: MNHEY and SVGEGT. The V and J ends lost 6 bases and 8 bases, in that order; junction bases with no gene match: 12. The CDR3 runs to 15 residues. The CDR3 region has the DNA TGTGCCAGCAGGTCATCGGGGGGGCACCTCGATGAGCAGTTCTTC. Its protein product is CASRSSGGHLDEQFF.

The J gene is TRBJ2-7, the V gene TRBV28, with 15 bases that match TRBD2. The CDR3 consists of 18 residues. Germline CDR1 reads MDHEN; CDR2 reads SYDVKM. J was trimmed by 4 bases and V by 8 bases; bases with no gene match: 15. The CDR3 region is CASGPQGSGLAGGYEQYF. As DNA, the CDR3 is TGTGCCAGCGGGCCACAGGGGTCGGGACTAGCGGGGGGATACGAGCAGTACTTC.

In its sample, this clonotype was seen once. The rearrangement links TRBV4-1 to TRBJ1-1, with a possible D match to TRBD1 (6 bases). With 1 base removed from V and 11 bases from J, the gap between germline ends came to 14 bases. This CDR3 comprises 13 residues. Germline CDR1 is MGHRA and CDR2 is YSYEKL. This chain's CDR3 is CASSQAEQGAAFF. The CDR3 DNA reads TGCGCCAGCAGCCAAGCGGAACAGGGAGCGGCTTTCTTT.

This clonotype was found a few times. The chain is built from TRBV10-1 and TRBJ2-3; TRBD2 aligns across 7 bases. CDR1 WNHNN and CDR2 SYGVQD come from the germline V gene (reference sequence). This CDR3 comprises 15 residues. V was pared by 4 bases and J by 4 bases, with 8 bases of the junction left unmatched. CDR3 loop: CASSGILGGADTQYF. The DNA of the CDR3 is TGCGCCAGCAGTGGAATTCTGGGAGGGGCAGATACGCAGTATTTT.

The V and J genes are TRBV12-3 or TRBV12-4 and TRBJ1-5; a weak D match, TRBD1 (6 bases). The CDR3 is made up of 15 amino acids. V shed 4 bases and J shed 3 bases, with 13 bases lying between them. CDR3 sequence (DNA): TGTGCCAGCAGTTCCAGGGGACTCCACAATCAGCCCCAGCATTTT. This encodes CASSSRGLHNQPQHF.

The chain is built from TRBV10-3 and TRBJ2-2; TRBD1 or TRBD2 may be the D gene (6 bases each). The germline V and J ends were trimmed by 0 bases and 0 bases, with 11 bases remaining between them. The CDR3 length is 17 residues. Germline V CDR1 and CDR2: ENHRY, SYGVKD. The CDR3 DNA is TGTGCCATCAGTGAGTCAAGAGGGGGGCCGAACACCGGGGAGCTGTTTTTT. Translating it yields CAISESRGGPNTGELFF.

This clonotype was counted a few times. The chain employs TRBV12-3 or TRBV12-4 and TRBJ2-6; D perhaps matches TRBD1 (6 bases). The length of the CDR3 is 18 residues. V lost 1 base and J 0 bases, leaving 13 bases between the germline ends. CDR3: CASSLDAGACSGANVLTF. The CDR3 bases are TGTGCCAGCAGTTTAGACGCAGGGGCCTGCTCTGGGGCCAACGTCCTGACTTTC.

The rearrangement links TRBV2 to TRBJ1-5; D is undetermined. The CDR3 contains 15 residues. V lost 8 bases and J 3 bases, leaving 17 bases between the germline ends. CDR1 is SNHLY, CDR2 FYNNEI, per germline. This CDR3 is CASSEKSLVNQPQHF. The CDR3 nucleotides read TGTGCCAGCTCCGAAAAATCTCTTGTCAATCAGCCCCAGCATTTT.

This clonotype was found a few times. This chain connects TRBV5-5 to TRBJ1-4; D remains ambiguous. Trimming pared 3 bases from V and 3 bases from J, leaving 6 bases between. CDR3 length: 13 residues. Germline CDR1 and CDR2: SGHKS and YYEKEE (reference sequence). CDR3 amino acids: CASSSGPNEKLFF. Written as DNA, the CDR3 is TGTGCCAGCAGCTCCGGGCCTAATGAAAAACTGTTTTTT.

The CDR3 loop is CASSDEKQGAADTQYF. The CDR3 DNA reads as TGCGCCAGCAGTGATGAAAAACAGGGGGCAGCAGATACGCAGTATTTT. This chain uses TRBV10-1 with TRBJ2-3, with 9 bases fitting TRBD1. There are 16 residues in the CDR3. Germline V CDR1 and CDR2: WNHNN, SYGVQD (reference sequence). J gave up 4 bases and V 3 bases, and 8 bases lay outside the gene matches.

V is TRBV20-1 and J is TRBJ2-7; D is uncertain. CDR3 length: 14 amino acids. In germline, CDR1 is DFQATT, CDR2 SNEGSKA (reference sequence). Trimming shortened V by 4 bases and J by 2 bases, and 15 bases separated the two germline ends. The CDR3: CSAIGRALTYEQYF. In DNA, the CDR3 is TGCAGTGCTATTGGCCGGGCCCTAACCTACGAGCAGTACTTC.

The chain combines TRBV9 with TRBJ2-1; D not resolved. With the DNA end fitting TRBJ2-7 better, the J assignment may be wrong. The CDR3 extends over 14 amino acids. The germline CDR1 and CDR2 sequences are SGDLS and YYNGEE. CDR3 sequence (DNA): TGTGCCAGCAGCGTAGCGGATTCCTACAATGAGCAGTACTTC. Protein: CASSVADSYNEQYF.

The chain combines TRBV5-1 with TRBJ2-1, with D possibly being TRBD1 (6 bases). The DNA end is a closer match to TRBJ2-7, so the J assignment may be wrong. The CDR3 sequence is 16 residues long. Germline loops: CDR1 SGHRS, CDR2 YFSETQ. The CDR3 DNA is TGCGCCAGCAGCTGGGAAGTTGAGACAGGTTACTACGAGCAGTACTTC. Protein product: CASSWEVETGYYEQYF.

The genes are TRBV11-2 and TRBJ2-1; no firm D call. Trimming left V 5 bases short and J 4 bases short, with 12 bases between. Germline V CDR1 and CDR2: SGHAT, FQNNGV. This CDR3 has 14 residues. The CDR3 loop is CASSTRLAYNEQFF. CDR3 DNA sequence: TGTGCCAGCAGCACTCGACTGGCGTACAATGAGCAGTTCTTC.

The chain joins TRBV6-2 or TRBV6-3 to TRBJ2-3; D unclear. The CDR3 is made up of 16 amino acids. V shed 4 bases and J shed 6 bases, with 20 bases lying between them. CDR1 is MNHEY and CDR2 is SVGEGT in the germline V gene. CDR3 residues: CASSSSELSFRDTQYF. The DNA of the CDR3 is TGTGCCAGCAGTTCGAGCGAGTTGTCTTTTCGTGATACGCAGTATTTT.

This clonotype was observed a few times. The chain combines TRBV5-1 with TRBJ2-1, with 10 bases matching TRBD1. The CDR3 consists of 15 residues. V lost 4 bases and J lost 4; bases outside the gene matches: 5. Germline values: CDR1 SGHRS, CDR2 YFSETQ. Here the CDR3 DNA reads TGCGCCAGCAGCCCGGGACAGGGGAATTACAATGAGCAGTTCTTC. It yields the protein CASSPGQGNYNEQFF.

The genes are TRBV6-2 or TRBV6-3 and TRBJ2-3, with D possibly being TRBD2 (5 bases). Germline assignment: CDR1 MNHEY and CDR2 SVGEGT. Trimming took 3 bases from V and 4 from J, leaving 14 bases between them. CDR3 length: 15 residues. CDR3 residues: CASSYFGIRSDTQYF. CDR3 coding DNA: TGTGCCAGCAGTTATTTCGGGATAAGGTCAGATACGCAGTATTTT.

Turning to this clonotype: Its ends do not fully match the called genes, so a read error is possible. CDR3 nucleotide sequence: TGTGCCAGCATTTACGCGGGCCCAGCTACGCAGTATTTT. This codes for CASIYAGPATQYF. J is TRBJ2-3 and V is TRBV6-5, with D possibly TRBD2 on 5 matching bases. CDR3 length: 13 residues. The germline gives CDR1 MNHEY, CDR2 SVGAGI.

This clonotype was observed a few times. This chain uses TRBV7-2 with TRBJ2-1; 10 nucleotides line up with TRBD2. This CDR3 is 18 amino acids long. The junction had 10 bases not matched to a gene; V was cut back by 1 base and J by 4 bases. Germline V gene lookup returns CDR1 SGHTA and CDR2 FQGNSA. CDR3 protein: CASSLVVWLAGEYNEQFF. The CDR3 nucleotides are TGTGCCAGCAGCTTAGTGGTCTGGCTAGCGGGAGAGTACAATGAGCAGTTCTTC.

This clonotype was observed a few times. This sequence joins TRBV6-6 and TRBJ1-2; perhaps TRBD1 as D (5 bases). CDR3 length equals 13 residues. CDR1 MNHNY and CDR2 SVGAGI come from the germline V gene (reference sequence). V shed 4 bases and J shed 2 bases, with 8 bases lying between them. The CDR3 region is CASSSGGNYGYTF. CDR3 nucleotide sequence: TGTGCCAGCAGTTCCGGGGGGAACTATGGCTACACCTTC.

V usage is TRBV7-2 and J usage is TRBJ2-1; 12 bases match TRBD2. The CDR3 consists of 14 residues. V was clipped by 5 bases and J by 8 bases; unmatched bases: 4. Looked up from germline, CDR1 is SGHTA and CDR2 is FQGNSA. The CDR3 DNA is TGTGCCAGCAGCCCCGGGACTAGCGGGCATGAGCAGTTCTTC. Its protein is CASSPGTSGHEQFF.

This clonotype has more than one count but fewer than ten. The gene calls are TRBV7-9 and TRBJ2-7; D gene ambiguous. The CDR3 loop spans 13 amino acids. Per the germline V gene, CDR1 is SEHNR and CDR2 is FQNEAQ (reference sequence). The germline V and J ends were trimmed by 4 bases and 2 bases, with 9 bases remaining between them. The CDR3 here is CASSSGRAYEQYF. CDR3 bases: TGTGCCAGCAGCTCCGGTCGAGCCTACGAGCAGTACTTC.

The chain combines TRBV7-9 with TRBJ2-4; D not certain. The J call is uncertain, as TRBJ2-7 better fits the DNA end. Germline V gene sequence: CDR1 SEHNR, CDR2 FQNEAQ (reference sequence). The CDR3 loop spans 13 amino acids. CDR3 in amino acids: CASSPDETYEQYF. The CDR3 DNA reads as TGTGCCAGCAGCCCAGACGAGACCTACGAGCAGTACTTC.

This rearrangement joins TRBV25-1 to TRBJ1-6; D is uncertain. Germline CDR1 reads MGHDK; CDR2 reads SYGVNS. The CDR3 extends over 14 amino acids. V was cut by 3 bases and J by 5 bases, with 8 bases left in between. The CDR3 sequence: CASSDFINNSPLHF. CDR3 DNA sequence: TGTGCCAGCAGTGATTTCATCAATAATTCACCCCTCCACTTT.